The clone carrying this T cell receptor beta chain was seen once. Assay: immunoSEQ multiplex PCR; the TCRdb copy retains only in-frame clones and omits some. The profile shows under 150,000 clones, approximately 91% of them singletons. This record belongs to a study of control samples from healthy donors and cancer patients. Sequenced sample: blood. This receptor was obtained from a man aged 25 to 45 in good health.

The CDR3 spells CATSRVLERAYEQYF. The DNA of the CDR3 is TGTGCCACCTCTAGGGTACTAGAACGCGCCTACGAGCAGTACTTC. The rearrangement uses TRBV6-5 and TRBJ2-7; a weak D match, TRBD2 (5 bases). Trimming pared 10 bases from V and 2 bases from J, leaving 21 bases between. Germline-derived CDR1 and CDR2 are MNHEY and SVGAGI. This CDR3 is built from 15 residues.